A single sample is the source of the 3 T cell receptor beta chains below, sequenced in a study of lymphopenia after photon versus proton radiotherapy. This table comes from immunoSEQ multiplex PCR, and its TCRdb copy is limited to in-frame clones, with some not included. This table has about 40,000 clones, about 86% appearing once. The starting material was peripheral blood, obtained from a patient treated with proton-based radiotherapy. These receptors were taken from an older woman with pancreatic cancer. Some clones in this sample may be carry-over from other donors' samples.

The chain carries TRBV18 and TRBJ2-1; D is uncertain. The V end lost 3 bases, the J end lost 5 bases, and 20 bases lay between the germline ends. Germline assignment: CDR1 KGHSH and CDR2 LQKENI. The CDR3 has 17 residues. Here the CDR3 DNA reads TGTGCCAGCTCACCGCCGCTAGGGTCCCTAATGAACAATGAGCAGTTCTTC. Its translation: CASSPPLGSLMNNEQFF.

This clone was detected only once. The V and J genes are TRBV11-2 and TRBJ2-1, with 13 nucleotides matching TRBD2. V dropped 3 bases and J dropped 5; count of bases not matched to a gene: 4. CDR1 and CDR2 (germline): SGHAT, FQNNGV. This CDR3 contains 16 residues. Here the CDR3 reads CASSFGTSGTNNEQFF. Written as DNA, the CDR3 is TGTGCCAGCAGCTTTGGGACTAGCGGGACAAACAATGAGCAGTTCTTC.

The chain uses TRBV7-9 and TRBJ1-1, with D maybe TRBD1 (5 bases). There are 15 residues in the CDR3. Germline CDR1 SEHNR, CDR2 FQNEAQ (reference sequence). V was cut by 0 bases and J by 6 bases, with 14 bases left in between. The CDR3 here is CASSLAQRGGAEAFF. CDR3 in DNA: TGTGCCAGCAGCTTAGCGCAACGGGGCGGCGCTGAAGCTTTCTTT.